This T cell receptor beta chain was captured by sequencing in a study of beta chain features in type 1 diabetes. On this clone itself: Its antigen is as yet unknown.

The CDR3 extends over 15 amino acids. Trimming took 3 bases from V and 5 from J; bases not matched to a gene: 9. Germline V gene data show CDR1 as SQVTM and CDR2 as ANQGSEA. The authors took one heparinised blood draw, averaging about 120 mL, from each donor. As every portion of the isolated RNA was reverse transcribed, the sequencing read expressed TCRB transcripts. The repertoire was sequenced with immunoSEQ multiplex PCR; TCRdb's copy has only in-frame clones and lacks some. Here the sample spans roughly 240,000 clones, over 65% being singletons. The study, taken as a whole, reports: Patients and controls would share equally any PCR tilt toward shorter templates. Whether TCRB rearrangement is influenced by HLA type went unresolved here.

Sequencing input: naive CD4+ T cells from blood. The V and J genes are TRBV29-1 and TRBJ2-5; 10 positions match TRBD1. The receptor was isolated from a man aged 30-40 years in good health. The CDR3 here is CSVDLGTGVRETQYF. CDR3 bases: TGCAGCGTTGATTTAGGGACAGGGGTCCGGGAGACCCAGTACTTC.